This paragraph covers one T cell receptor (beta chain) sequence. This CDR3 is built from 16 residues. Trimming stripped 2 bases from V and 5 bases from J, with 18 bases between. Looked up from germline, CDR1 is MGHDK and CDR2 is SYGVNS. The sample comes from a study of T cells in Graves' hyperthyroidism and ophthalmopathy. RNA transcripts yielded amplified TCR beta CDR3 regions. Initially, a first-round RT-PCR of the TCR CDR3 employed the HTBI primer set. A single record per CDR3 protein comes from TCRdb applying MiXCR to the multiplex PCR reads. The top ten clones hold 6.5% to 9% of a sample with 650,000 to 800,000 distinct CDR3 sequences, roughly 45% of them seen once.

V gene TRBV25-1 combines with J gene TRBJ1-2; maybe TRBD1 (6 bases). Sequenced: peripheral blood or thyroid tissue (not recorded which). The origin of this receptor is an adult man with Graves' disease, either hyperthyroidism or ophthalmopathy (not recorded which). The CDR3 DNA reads TGTGCCAGCAGTGAAGAAGGTGGGGGCAGGGAATATGGCTACACCTTC. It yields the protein CASSEEGGGREYGYTF.